This T cell receptor (beta chain) was sequenced in a study of cytomegalovirus exposure and HLA in healthy donors. Whole-study context: Inside one of the first data releases sat around 86 million unique TCRs taken from HLA-typed donors. Study outcomes and limitations: Cytomegalovirus-associated TCR beta chains were listed, numbering around 150. What a later analysis reportedly showed was that an Asian-associated ancestry cluster had fewer N-insertions than the approximately 670-donor mean. Analyses of presence/absence relied on an assumption of roughly uniform sequencing depth across donors.

A remark on this clone: No antigen is known for it. Germline is not matched at one junction end, which may reflect a read error.

Germline-derived CDR1 and CDR2 are SSHAT and FNYEAQ (reference sequence). The CDR3 runs to 19 residues. Vbeta (60) and Jbeta (13) primers were used in the PCR. Here immunoSEQ multiplex PCR was the method, and the copy in TCRdb shows in-frame clones only, minus some. This repertoire shows tens of thousands of clones, 70% to 80% found once; its top ten account for approximately 15%. V gene TRBV7-7 combines with J gene TRBJ1-5; weak D call: TRBD1 (5 bases). This sequence was found in a woman aged 40 to 50 in good health and CMV-seropositive. The sequenced sample consisted of PBMCs. CDR3 nucleotide sequence: TGTGCTAGCAGCTTAGAGGAAGGGGTGGAAGTAGATAGCAATCAGCCCCAGCATTTT. It codes for CASSLEEGVEVDSNQPQHF.